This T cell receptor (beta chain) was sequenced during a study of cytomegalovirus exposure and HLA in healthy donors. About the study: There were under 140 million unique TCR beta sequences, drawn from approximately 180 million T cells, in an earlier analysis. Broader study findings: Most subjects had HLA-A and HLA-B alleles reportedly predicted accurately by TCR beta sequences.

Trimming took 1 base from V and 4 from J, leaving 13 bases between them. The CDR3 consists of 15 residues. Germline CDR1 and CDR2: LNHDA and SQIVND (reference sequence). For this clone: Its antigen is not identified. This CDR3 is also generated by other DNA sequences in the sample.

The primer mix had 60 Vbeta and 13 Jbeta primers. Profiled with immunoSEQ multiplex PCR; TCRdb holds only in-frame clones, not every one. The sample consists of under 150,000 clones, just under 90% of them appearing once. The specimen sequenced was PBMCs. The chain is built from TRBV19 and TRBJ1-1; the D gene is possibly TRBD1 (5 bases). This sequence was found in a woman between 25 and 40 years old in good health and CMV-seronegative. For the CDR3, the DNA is TGTGCCAGTAGTATAGGGACAAGGCCACCCACTGAAGCTTTCTTT. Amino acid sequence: CASSIGTRPPTEAFF. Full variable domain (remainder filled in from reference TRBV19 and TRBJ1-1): DGGITQSPKYLFRKEGQNVTLSCEQNLNHDAMYWYRQDPGQGLRLIYYSQIVNDFQKGDIAEGYSVSREKKESFPLTVTSAQKNPTAFYLCASSIGTRPPTEAFFGQGTRLTVV.